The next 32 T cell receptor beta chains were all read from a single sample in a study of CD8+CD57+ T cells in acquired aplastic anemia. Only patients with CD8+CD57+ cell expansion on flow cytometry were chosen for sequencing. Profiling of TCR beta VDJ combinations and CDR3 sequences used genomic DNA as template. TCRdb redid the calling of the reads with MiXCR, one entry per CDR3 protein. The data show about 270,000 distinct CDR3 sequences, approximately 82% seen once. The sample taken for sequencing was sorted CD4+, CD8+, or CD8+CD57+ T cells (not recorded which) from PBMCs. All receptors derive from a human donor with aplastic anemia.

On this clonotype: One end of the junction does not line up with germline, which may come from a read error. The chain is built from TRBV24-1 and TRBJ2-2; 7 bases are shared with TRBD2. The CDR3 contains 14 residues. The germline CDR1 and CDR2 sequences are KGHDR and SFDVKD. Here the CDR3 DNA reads TGTGCCACCGCTACTAGCGAAAACACGGATACGCTGTATTTT. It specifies CATATSENTDTLYF.

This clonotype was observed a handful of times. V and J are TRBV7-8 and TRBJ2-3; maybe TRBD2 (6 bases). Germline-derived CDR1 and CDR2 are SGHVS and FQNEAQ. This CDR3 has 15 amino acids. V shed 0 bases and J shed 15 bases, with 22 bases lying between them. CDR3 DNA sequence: TGTGCCAGCAGCTTAGCGGGAGGTACCGATACGCAGCATTATTTT. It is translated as CASSLAGGTDTQHYF.

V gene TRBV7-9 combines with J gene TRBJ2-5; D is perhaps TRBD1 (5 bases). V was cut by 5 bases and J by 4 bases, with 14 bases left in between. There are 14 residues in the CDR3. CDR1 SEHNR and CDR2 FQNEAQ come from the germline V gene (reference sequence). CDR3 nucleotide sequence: TGTGCCAGCAGCAGCCCGATGCAGGGAGAGACCCAGTACTTC. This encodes CASSSPMQGETQYF.

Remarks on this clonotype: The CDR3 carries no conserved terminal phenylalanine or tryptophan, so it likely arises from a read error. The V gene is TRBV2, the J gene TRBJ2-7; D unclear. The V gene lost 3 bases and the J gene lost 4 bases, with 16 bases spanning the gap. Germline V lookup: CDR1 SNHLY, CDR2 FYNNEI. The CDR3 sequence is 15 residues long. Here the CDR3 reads CASSELETDPYEQYS. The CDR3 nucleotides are TGTGCCAGCAGTGAGCTAGAGACCGATCCGTACGAGCAGTACTCA.

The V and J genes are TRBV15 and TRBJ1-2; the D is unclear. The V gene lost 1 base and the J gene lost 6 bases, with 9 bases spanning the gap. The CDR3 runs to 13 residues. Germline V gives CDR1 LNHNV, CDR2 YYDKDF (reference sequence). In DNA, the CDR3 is TGTGCCACCAGCAGAGCCGAGGAAGATGGCTACACCTTC. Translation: CATSRAEEDGYTF.

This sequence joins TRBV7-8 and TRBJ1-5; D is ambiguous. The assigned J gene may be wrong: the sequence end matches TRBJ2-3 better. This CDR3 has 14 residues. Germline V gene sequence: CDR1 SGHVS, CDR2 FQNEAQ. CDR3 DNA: TGTGCCAGCAGTGTAGCTTGTAGCAACCAGACCCAGTATTTT. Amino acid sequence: CASSVACSNQTQYF.

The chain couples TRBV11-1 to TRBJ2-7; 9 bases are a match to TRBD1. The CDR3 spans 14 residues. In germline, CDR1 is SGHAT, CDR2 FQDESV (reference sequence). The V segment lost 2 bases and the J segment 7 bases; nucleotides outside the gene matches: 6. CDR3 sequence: CASSLRDRVREQYF. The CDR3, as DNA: TGTGCCAGCAGCTTAAGGGACAGGGTGAGGGAGCAGTACTTC.

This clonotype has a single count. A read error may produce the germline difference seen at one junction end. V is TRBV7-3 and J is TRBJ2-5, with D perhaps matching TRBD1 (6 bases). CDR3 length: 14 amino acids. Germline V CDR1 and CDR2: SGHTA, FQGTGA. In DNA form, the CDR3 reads TGTGCCAGCAGCAGAGGATGCGAGCAAGTCGGACAGTCCTTC. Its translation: CASSRGCEQVGQSF.

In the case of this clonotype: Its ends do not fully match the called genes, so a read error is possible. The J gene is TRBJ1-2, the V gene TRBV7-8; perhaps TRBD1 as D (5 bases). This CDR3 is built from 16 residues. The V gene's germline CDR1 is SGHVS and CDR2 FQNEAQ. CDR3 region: CASSFPPGGGAYAYTF. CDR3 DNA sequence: TGTGCCAGCAGCTTTCCTCCAGGCGGGGGAGCCTATGCCTACACCTTC.

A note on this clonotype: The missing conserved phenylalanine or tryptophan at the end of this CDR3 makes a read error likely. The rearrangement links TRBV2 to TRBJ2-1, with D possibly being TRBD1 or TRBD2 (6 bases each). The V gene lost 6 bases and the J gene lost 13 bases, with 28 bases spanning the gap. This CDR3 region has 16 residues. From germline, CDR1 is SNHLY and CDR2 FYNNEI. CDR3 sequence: CASSDGGTDGQDYQFC. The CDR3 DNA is TGTGCCAGCAGCGACGGGGGCACAGATGGTCAGGATTATCAGTTCTGC.

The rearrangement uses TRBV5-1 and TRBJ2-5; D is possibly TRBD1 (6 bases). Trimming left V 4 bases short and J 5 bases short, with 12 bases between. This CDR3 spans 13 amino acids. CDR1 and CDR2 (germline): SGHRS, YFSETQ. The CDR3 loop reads CASSDYRAETQYF. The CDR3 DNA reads TGCGCCAGCAGCGATTACAGGGCCGAGACCCAGTACTTC.

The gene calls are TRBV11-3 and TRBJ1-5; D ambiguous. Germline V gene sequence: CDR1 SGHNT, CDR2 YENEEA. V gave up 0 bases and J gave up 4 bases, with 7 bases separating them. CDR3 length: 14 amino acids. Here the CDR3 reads CASSLDLRNQPQHF. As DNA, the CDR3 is TGTGCCAGCAGCTTAGATCTTAGAAATCAGCCCCAGCATTTT.

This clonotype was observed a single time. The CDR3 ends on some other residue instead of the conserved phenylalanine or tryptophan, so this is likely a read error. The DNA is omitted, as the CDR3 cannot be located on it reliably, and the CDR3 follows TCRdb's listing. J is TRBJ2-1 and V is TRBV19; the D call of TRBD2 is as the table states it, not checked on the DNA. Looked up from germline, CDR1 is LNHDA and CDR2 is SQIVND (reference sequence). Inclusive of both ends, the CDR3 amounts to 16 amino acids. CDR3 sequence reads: CASSIASGAFNEQFFV.

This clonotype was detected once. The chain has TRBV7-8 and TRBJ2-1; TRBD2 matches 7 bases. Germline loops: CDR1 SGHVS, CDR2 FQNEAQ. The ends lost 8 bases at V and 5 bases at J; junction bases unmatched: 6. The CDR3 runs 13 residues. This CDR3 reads CASSRELNNEQFF. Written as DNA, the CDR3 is TGTGCCAGCTCGCGGGAGCTCAACAATGAGCAGTTCTTC. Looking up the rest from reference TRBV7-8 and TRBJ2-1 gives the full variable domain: GAGVSQSPRYKVAKRGQDVALRCDPISGHVSLFWYQQALGQGPEFLTYFQNEAQLDKSGLPSDRFFAERPEGSVSTLKIQRTQQEDSAVYLCASSRELNNEQFFGPGTRLTVL.

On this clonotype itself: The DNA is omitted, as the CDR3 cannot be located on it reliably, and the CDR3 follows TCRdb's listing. The CDR3 spells CASSIPGEAYNEQFFV. The J gene is TRBJ2-7, the V gene TRBV19; the D call TRBD1 from the table was never checked on the DNA. Germline loops: CDR1 LNHDA, CDR2 SQIVND (reference sequence). With termini counted, the CDR3 has 16 amino acids.

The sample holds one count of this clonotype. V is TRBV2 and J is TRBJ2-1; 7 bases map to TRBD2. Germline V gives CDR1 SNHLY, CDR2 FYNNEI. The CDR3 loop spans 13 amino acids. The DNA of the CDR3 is TGTTTTAACAGTAACGGGGGGATCCATGAGCAGTTCTTC. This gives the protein CFNSNGGIHEQFF.

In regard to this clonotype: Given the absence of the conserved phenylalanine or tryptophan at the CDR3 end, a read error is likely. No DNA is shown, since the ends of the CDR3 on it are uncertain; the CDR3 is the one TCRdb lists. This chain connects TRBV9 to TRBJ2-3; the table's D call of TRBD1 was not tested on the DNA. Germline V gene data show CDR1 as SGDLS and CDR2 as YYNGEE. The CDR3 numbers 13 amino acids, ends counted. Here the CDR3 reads CASSDGGNSRNQL.

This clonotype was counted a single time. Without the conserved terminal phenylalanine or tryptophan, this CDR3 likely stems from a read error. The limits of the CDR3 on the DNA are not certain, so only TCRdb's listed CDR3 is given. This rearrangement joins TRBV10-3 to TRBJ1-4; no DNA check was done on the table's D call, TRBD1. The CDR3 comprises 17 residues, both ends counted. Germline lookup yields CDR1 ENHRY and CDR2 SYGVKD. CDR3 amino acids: CAISQGDRDNQPQHFCV.

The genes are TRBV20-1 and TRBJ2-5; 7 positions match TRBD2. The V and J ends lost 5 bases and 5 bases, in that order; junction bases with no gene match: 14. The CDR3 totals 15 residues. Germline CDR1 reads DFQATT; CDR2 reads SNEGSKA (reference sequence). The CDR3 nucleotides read TGCAGTGCTCTATTGCCAGCGGGGCTTCGGGAGACCCAGTACTTC. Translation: CSALLPAGLRETQYF.

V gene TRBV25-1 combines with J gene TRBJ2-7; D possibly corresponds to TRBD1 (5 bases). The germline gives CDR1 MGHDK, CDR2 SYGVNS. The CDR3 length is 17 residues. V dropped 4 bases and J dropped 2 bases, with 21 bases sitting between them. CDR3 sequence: CASSGRYATESTYEQYF. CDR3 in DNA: TGTGCCAGCAGTGGGCGCTACGCGACAGAGAGTACCTACGAGCAGTACTTC.

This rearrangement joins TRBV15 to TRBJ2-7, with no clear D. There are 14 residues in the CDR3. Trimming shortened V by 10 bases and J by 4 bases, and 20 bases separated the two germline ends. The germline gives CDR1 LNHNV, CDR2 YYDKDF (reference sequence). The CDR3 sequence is CASSYVQEKYEQYF. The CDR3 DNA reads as TGTGCCAGCAGTTACGTGCAGGAGAAATACGAGCAGTACTTC.

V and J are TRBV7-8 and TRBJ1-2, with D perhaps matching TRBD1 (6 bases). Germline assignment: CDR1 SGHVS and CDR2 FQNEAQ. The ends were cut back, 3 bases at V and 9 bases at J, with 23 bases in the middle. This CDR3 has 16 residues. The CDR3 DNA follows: TGTGCCAGCAGCTTGGAGAGAGGCGGGGACACGCATTGCTACACCTTC. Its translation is CASSLERGGDTHCYTF. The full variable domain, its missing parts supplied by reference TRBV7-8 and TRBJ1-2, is GAGVSQSPRYKVAKRGQDVALRCDPISGHVSLFWYQQALGQGPEFLTYFQNEAQLDKSGLPSDRFFAERPEGSVSTLKIQRTQQEDSAVYLCASSLERGGDTHCYTFGSGTRLTVV.

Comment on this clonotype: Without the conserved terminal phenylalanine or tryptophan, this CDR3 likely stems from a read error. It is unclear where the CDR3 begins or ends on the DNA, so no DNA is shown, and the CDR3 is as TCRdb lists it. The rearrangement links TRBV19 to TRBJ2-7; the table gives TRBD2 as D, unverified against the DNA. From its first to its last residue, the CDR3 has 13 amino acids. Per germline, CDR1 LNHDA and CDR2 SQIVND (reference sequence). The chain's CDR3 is CASRMEMGAEKYL.

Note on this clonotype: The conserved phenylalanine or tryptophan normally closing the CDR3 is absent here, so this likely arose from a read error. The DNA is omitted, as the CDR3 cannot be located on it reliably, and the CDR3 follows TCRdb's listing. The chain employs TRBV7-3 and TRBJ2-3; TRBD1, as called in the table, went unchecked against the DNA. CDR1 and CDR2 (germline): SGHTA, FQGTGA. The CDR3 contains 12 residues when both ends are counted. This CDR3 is CASSLHSDAPAL.

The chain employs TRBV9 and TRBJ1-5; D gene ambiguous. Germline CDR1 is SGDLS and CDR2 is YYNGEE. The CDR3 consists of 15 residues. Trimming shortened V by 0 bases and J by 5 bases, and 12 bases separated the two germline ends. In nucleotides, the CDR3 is TGTGCCAGCAGCGTAGACGCGGGAGAGGATCAGCCCCAGCATTTT. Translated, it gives CASSVDAGEDQPQHF.

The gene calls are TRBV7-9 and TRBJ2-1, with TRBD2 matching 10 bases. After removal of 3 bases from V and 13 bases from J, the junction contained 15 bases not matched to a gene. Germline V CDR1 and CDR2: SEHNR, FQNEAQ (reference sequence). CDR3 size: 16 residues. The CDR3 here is CASSFESSGGTDVQFF. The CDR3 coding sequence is TGTGCCAGCAGCTTTGAGAGTAGCGGGGGGACCGATGTCCAGTTCTTC.

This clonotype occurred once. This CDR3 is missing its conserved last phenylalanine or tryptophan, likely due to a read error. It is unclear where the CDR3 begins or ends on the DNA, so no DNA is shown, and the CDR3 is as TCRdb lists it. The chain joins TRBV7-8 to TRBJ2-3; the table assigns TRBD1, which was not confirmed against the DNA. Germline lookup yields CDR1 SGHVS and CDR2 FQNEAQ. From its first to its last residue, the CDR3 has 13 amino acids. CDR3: CASSFHGKGTEYS.

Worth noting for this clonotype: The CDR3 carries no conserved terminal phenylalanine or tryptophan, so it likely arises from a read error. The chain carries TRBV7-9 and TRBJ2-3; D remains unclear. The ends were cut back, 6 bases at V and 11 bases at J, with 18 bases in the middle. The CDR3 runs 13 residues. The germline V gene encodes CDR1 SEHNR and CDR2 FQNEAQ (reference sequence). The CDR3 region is CASRLSNQPQQYG. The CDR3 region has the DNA TGTGCCAGCAGGTTAAGCAACCAGCCCCAGCAGTATGGT.

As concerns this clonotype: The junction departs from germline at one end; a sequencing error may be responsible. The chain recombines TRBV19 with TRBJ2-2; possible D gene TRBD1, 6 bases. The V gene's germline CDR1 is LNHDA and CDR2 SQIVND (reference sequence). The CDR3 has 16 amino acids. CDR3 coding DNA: TGTGCCAGTAGTGTGTGGTGGACAGCTAACACCGGGGAGTTGTTTTTT. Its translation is CASSVWWTANTGELFF.

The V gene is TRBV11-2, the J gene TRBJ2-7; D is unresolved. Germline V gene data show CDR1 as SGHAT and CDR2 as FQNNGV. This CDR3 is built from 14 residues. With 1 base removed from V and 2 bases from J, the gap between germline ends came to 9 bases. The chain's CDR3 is CASSLAVRTYEQYF. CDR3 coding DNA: TGTGCCAGCAGCTTAGCTGTACGGACCTACGAGCAGTACTTC.

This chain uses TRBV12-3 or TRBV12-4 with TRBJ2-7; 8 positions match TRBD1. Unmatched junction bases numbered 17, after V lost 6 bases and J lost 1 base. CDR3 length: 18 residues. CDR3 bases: TGTGCCAGCAGCTTACGTCCAGACGGGACAGGCCTTTCCTACGAGCAGTACGTC. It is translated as CASSLRPDGTGLSYEQYV.

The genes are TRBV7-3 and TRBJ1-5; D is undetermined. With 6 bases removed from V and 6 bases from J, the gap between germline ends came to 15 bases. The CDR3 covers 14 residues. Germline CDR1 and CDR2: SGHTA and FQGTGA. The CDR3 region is CASSVSYSPQPQHF. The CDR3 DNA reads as TGTGCCAGCAGTGTGTCGTATAGCCCTCAGCCCCAGCATTTT.